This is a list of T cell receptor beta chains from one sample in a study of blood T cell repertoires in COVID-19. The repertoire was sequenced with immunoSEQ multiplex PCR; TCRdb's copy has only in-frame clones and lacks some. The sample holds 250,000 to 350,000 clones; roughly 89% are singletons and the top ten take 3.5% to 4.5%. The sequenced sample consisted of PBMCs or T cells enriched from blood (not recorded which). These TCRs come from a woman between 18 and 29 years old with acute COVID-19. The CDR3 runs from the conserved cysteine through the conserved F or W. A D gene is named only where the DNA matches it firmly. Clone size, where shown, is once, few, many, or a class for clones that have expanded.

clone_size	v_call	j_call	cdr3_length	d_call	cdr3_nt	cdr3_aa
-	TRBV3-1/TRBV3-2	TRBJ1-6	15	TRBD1	TGTGCCAGCAGCCAAGTAAACAGGGGAAATTCACCCCTCCACTTT	CASSQVNRGNSPLHF
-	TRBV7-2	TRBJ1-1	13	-	TGTGCCAGCAGGGTGGACACGAACACTGAAGCTTTCTTT	CASRVDTNTEAFF
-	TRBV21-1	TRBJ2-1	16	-	TGTGCCAGCAGCCTCCCCGGGACAGACTTAAACAATGAGCAGTTCTTC	CASSLPGTDLNNEQFF
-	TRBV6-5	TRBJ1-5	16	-	TGTGCCAGCAGTTACTCCGGGGGAGGGATCAATCAGCCCCAGCATTTT	CASSYSGGGINQPQHF
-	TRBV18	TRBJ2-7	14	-	TGTGCCAGCTCACCAGACAGGATCGCCTACGAGCAGTACTTC	CASSPDRIAYEQYF
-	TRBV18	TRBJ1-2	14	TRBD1	TGTGCCAGCTCACCAAGGGGGCAGGGCTATGGCTACACCTTC	CASSPRGQGYGYTF
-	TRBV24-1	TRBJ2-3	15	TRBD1	TGTGCCACCAGTGATGAGGGACAGGGGACAGATACGCAGTATTTT	CATSDEGQGTDTQYF
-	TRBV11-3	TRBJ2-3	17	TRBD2	TGTGCCAGCAGCTTGGCAGAGCGGGACCCAAGGGCAGATACGCAGTATTTT	CASSLAERDPRADTQYF
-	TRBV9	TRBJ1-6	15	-	TGTGCCAGCAGCGTAGGGGAGGGGCGGGGGTCACCCCTCCACTTT	CASSVGEGRGSPLHF
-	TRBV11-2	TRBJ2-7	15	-	TGTGCCAGCAGGGTACCGGGACAATTGACCTACGAGCAGTACTTC	CASRVPGQLTYEQYF
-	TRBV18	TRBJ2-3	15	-	TGTGCCAGCTCACCAGTAGAGGGGGGCACAGATACGCAGTATTTT	CASSPVEGGTDTQYF
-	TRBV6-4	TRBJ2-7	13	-	TGTGCCAGCAGCCAGAGGGCCCCCTACGAGCAGTACTTC	CASSQRAPYEQYF
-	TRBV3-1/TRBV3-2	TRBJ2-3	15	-	TGTGCCAGCAGCCCCGGCGGGACTAGCACAGATACGCAGTATTTT	CASSPGGTSTDTQYF
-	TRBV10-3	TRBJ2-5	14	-	TGTGCCATCAGGGCCGCGACAGGCGAAGAGACCCAGTACTTC	CAIRAATGEETQYF
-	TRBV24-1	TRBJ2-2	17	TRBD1	TGTGCCACCAGTGATCCTTCGGGACAGGGCCACACCGGGGAGCTGTTTTTT	CATSDPSGQGHTGELFF
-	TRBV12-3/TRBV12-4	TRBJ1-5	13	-	TGTGCCAGCAGTTTAGCGGGCCATCAGCCCCAGCATTTT	CASSLAGHQPQHF
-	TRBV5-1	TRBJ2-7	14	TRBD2	TGCGCCAGCAGCTTGGGACTAGCGTCCTACGAGCAGTACTTC	CASSLGLASYEQYF
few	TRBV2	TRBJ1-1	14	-	TGTGCCAGCAGCTCAGGGCCGGGGGGCACTGAAGCTTTCTTT	CASSSGPGGTEAFF
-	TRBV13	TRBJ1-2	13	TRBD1	TGTGCCAGCAGCCCCGGGACAGCCGATGGCTACACCTTC	CASSPGTADGYTF
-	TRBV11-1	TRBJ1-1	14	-	TGTGCCAGCAGCTTAGCGCTAAGGGGCTCTGAAGCTTTCTTT	CASSLALRGSEAFF
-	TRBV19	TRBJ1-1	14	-	TGTGCCAGTAGTATCCAAGGAGGCCGGGCTGAAGCTTTCTTT	CASSIQGGRAEAFF
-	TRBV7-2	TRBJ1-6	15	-	TGTGCCAGCAGCTTAGAAACAGGGAGGGATTCACCCCTCCACTTT	CASSLETGRDSPLHF
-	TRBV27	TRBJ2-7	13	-	TGTGCCAGCATAGGAGAGGGAAGAGGCGAGCAGTACTTC	CASIGEGRGEQYF
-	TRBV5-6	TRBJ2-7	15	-	TGTGCCAGCAACCCCCTGGGGGGAAGTTCCTACGAGCAGTACTTC	CASNPLGGSSYEQYF
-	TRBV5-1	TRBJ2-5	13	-	TGCGCCAGCAGCTTTCGAGCCGGAGAGACCCAGTACTTC	CASSFRAGETQYF
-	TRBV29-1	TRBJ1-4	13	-	TGCAGCGTGAAGGAGGGAGATAATGAAAAACTGTTTTTT	CSVKEGDNEKLFF